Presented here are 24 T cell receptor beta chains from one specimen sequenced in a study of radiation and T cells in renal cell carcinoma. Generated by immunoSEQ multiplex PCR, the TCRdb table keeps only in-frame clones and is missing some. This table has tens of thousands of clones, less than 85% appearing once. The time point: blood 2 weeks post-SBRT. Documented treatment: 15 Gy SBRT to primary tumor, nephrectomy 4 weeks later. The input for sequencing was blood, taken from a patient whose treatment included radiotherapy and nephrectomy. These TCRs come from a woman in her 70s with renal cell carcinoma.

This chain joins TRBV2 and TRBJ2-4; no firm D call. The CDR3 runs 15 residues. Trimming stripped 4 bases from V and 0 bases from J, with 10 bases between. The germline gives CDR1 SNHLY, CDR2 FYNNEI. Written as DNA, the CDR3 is TGTGCCAGCAGTGGTATAGGGATAGCCAAAAACATTCAGTACTTC. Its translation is CASSGIGIAKNIQYF.

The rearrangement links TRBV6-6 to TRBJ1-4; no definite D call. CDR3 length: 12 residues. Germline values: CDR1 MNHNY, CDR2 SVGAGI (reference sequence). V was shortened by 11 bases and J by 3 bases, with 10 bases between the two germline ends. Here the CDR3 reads CAAGRANEKLFF. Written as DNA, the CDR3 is TGTGCCGCAGGCAGAGCTAATGAAAAACTGTTTTTT.

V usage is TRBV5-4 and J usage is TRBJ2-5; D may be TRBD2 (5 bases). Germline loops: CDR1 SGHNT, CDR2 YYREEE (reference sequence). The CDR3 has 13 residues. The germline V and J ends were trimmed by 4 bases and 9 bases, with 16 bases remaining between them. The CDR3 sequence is CASSPETKEAQYF. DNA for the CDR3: TGTGCCAGCAGCCCAGAAACTAAGGAGGCCCAGTACTTC. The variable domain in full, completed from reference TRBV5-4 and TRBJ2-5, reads ETGVTQSPTHLIKTRGQQVTLRCSSQSGHNTVSWYQQALGQGPQFIFQYYREEENGRGNFPPRFSGLQFPNYSSELNVNALELDDSALYLCASSPETKEAQYFGPGTRLLVL.

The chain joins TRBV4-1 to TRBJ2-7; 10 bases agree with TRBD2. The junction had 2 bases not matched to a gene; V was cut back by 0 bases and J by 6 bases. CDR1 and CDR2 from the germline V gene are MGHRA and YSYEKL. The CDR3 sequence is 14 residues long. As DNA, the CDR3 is TGCGCCAGCAGCCAAGAGAGCGGGAGGGGCGAGCAGTACTTC. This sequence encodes CASSQESGRGEQYF.

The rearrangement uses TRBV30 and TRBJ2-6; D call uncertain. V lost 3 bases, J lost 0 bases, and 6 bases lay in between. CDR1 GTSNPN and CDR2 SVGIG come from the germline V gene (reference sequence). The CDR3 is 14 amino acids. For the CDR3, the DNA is TGTGCCTGGAGAAGGGACTCTGGGGCCAACGTCCTGACTTTC. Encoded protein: CAWRRDSGANVLTF.

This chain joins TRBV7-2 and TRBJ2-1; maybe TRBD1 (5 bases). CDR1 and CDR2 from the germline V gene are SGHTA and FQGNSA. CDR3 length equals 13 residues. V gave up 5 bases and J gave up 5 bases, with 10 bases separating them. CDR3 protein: CASSKGAHNEQFF. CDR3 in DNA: TGTGCCAGCAGCAAAGGGGCTCACAATGAGCAGTTCTTC.

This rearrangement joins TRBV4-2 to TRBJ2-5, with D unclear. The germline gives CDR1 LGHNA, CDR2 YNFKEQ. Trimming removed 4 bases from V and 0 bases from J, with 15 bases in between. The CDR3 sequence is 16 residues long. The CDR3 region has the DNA TGTGCCAGCAGCCTTCGCGTCGGGTCGAACCAAGAGACCCAGTACTTC. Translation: CASSLRVGSNQETQYF.

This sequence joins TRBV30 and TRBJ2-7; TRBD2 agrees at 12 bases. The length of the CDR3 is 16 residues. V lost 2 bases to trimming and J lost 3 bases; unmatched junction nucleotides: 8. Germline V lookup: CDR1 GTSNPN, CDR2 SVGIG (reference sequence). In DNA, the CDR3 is TGTGCCTGGAGTAGGGGTCTAGCGGGGGGGATCTACGAGCAGTACTTC. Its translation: CAWSRGLAGGIYEQYF.

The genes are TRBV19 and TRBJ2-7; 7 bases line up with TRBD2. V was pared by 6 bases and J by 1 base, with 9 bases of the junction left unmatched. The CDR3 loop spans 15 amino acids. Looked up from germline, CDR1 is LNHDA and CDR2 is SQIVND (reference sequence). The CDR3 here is CASSAFAGDSYEQYF. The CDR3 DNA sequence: TGTGCCAGTAGCGCCTTTGCGGGAGATTCCTACGAGCAGTACTTC.

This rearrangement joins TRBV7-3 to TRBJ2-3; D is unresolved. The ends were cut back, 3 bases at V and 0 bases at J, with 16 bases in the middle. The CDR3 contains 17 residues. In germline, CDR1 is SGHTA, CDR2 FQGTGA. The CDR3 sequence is CASSLTRSSHSTDTQYF. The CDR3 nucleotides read TGTGCCAGCAGCTTGACTCGGAGCTCCCATAGCACAGATACGCAGTATTTT.

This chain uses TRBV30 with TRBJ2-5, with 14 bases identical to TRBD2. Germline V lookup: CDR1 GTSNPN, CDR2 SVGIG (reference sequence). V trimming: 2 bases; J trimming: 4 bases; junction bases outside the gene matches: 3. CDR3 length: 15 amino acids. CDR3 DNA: TGTGCCTGGAGTTACGGACTAGCGGGAGGAGAGACCCAGTACTTC. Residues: CAWSYGLAGGETQYF.

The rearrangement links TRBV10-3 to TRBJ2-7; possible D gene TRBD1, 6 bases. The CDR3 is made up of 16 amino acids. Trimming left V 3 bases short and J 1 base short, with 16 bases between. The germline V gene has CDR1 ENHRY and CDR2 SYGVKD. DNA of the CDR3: TGTGCCATCAGTGATCATCGAGGCAGGGGATCCTACGAGCAGTACTTC. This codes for CAISDHRGRGSYEQYF.

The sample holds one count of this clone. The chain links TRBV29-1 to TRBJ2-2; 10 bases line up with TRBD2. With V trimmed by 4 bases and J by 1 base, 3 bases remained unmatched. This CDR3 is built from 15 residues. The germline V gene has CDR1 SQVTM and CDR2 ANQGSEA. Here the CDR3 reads CSVASGSRNTGELFF. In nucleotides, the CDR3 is TGCAGCGTTGCTAGCGGGAGCAGGAACACCGGGGAGCTGTTTTTT.

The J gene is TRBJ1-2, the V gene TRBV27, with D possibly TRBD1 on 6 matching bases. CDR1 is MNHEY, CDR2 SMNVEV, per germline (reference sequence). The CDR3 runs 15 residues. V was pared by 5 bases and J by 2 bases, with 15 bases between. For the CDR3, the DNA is TGTGCCAGCAGTGGTCAACAGGGTCCAAACTATGGCTACACCTTC. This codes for CASSGQQGPNYGYTF.

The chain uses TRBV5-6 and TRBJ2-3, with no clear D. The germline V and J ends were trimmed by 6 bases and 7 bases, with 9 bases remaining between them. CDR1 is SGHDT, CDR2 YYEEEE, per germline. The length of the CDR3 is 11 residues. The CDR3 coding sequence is TGTGCCAGCACCAAACTCAATACGCAGTATTTT. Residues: CASTKLNTQYF.

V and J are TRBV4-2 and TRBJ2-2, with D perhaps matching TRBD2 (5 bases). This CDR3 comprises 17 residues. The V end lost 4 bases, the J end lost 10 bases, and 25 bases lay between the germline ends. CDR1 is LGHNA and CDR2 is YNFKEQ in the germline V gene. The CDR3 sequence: CASSPYGGSGLEVELFF. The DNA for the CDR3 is TGTGCCAGCAGCCCATACGGCGGTTCAGGACTTGAGGTGGAGCTGTTTTTT.

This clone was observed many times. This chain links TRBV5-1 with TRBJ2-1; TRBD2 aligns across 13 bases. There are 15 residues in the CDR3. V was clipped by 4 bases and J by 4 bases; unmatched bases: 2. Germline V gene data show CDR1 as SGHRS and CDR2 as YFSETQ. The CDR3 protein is CASSRTSGGYNEQFF. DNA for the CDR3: TGCGCCAGCAGCAGGACTAGCGGGGGATACAATGAGCAGTTCTTC.

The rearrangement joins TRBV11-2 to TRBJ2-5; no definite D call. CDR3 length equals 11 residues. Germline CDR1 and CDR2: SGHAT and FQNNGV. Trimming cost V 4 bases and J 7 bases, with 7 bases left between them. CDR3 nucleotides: TGTGCCAGCAGCTCGGCACTGACCCAGTACTTC. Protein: CASSSALTQYF. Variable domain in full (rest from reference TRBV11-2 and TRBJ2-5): EAGVAQSPRYKIIEKRQSVAFWCNPISGHATLYWYQQILGQGPKLLIQFQNNGVVDDSQLPKDRFSAERLKGVDSTLKIQPAKLEDSAVYLCASSSALTQYFGPGTRLLVL.

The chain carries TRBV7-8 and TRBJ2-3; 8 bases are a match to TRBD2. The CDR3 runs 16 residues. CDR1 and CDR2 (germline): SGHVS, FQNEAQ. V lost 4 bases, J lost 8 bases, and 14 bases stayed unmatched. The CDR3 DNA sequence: TGTGCCAGCAGCTCCTACGGGGGGGGACCCGTTGGTACGCAGTATTTT. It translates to CASSSYGGGPVGTQYF. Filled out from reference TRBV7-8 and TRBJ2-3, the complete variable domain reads GAGVSQSPRYKVAKRGQDVALRCDPISGHVSLFWYQQALGQGPEFLTYFQNEAQLDKSGLPSDRFFAERPEGSVSTLKIQRTQQEDSAVYLCASSSYGGGPVGTQYFGPGTRLTVL.

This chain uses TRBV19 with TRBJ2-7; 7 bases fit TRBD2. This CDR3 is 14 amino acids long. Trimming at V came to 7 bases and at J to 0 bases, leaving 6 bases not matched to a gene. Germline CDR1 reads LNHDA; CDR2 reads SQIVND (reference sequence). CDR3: CASKVGGNSYEQYF. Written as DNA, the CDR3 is TGTGCCAGTAAGGTGGGAGGGAACTCCTACGAGCAGTACTTC.

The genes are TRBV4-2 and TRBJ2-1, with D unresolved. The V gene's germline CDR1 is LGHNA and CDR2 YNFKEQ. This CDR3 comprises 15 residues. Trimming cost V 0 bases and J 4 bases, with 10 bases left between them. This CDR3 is CASSQDRAQYNEQFF. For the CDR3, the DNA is TGTGCCAGCAGCCAAGATCGAGCCCAATACAATGAGCAGTTCTTC.

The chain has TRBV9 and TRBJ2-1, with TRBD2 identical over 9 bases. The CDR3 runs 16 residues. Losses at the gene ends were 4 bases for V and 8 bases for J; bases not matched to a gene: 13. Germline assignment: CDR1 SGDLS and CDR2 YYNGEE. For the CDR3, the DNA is TGTGCCAGCAGCCCCCCCAGCCTAGCGGGAACACATGAGCAGTTCTTC. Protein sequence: CASSPPSLAGTHEQFF.

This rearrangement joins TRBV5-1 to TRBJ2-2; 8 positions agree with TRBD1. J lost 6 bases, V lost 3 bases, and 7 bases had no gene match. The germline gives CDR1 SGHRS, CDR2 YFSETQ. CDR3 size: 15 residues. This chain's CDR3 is CASSSGQGMSGELFF. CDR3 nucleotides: TGCGCCAGCAGCTCAGGACAGGGAATGTCCGGGGAGCTGTTTTTT.

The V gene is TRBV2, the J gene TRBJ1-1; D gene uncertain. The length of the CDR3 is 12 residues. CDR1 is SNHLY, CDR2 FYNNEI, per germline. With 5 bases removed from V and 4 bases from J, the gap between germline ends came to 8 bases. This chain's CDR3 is CASSRMGTEAFF. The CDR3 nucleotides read TGTGCCAGCAGTCGGATGGGCACTGAAGCTTTCTTT.